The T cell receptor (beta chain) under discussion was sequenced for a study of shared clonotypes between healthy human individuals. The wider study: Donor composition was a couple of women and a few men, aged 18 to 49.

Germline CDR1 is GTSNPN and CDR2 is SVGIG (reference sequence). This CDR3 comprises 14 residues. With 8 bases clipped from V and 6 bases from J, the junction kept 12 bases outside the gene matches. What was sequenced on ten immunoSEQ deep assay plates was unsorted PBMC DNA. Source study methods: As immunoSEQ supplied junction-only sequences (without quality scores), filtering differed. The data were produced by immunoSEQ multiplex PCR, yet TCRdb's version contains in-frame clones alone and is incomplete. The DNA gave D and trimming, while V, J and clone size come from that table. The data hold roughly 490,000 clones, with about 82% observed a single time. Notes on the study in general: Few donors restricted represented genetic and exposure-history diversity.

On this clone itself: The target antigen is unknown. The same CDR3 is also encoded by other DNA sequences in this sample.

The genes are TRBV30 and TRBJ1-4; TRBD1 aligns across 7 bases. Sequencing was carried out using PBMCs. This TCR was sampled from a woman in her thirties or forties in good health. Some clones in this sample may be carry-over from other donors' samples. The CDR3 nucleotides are TGTGCCCGTGAGGACCGTACAGGGGATGAAAAACTGTTTTTT. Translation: CAREDRTGDEKLFF.